The 18 T cell receptor beta chains given below trace back to one sample, sequenced in a study of beta chain features in type 1 diabetes. Study-wide findings and caveats: All four CD4+ subsets from Type 1 diabetes patients carried moderately but significantly shorter TCRB CDR3s.

What these receptors recognize is not known. The whole isolated RNA underwent reverse transcription, so sequencing captured expressed TCRB transcripts. Here immunoSEQ multiplex PCR was the method, and the copy in TCRdb shows in-frame clones only, minus some. In the table there are about 160,000 clones, 9% to 10% of which are singletons. The specimen was central memory CD4+ T cells from blood. The receptor set was obtained from a woman aged 30 to 39 with type 1 diabetes.

V and J are TRBV30 and TRBJ2-5; the D gene is possibly TRBD2 (6 bases). The germline V gene has CDR1 GTSNPN and CDR2 SVGIG (reference sequence). V was clipped by 2 bases and J by 1 base, with 11 bases between them. There are 14 residues in the CDR3. The CDR3 region is CAWSLGLSQETQYF. The CDR3 DNA reads TGTGCCTGGAGTTTGGGACTCAGCCAAGAGACCCAGTACTTC.

This clone appeared a few times. The chain employs TRBV9 and TRBJ2-1; 11 bases are shared with TRBD2. Germline V gene sequence: CDR1 SGDLS, CDR2 YYNGEE. Germline trimming cut 3 bases from V and 7 bases from J; bases unmatched to any gene: 9. This CDR3 region has 16 residues. The CDR3 DNA follows: TGTGCCAGCAGCGCCGTCGGGACTAGCGGCCTAAATGAGCAGTTCTTC. Amino acids: CASSAVGTSGLNEQFF.

V and J are TRBV28 and TRBJ1-1, with a tentative D call TRBD1 (5 bases). Germline CDR1 reads MDHEN; CDR2 reads SYDVKM. There are 16 residues in the CDR3. The V and J ends lost 8 bases and 5 bases respectively, with 24 bases between them. CDR3 sequence (DNA): TGTGCCAGCTCCCACGGCGGGGTACGAGGGGAGACTGAAGCTTTCTTT. Residues: CASSHGGVRGETEAFF.

The chain is built from TRBV30 and TRBJ2-3; TRBD2 matches 11 bases. Germline values: CDR1 GTSNPN, CDR2 SVGIG (reference sequence). The length of the CDR3 is 14 residues. With 5 bases clipped from V and 3 bases from J, the junction kept 4 bases outside the gene matches. This CDR3 is CAWLGLAATDTQYF. The CDR3 nucleotides are TGTGCCTGGTTGGGACTAGCGGCTACAGATACGCAGTATTTT.

This clone was counted only a few times. The chain joins TRBV5-1 to TRBJ2-1; 7 nucleotides match TRBD2. Germline CDR1 reads SGHRS; CDR2 reads YFSETQ. The CDR3 is 15 residues long. Trimming took 2 bases from V and 5 from J; bases not matched to a gene: 7. CDR3 nucleotide sequence: TGCGCCAGCAGCTTTGATAGCGGGCTGGACAATGAGCAGTTCTTC. Protein product: CASSFDSGLDNEQFF.

This chain uses TRBV5-1 with TRBJ2-5, with D unresolved. Trimming took off 0 bases at V and 2 bases at J, with 8 bases between the two ends. Germline V lookup: CDR1 SGHRS, CDR2 YFSETQ. This CDR3 comprises 14 residues. CDR3 region: CASSLESRQETQYF. CDR3 in DNA: TGCGCCAGCAGCTTGGAAAGTAGACAAGAGACCCAGTACTTC.

V gene TRBV4-1 combines with J gene TRBJ2-7, with a weak D call TRBD2 (7 bases). V lost 0 bases and J 0 bases, leaving 12 bases between the germline ends. There are 16 residues in the CDR3. Germline V gene data show CDR1 as MGHRA and CDR2 as YSYEKL. CDR3 DNA sequence: TGCGCCAGCAGCCAAGATGTCGCGGGGGCCTCCTACGAGCAGTACTTC. Translated, it gives CASSQDVAGASYEQYF.

The chain combines TRBV5-6 with TRBJ2-5; 11 nucleotides agree with TRBD2. This CDR3 is 18 amino acids long. The junction had 15 bases not matched to a gene; V was cut back by 4 bases and J by 4 bases. The germline CDR1 and CDR2 sequences are SGHDT and YYEEEE. The DNA of the CDR3 is TGTGCCAGCAGCCTGAGCCTAGCGGGAGGAGGAGGGGGAGAGACCCAGTACTTC. Amino acids: CASSLSLAGGGGGETQYF.

This clone has just a few counts. The chain recombines TRBV19 with TRBJ2-1, with 7 bases that match TRBD2. The germline gives CDR1 LNHDA, CDR2 SQIVND (reference sequence). V trimming: 4 bases; J trimming: 3 bases; junction bases outside the gene matches: 6. The length of the CDR3 is 15 residues. The CDR3 sequence: CASSTSAGFYNEQFF. The CDR3 coding sequence is TGTGCCAGTAGTACCTCAGCGGGGTTCTACAATGAGCAGTTCTTC.

The chain joins TRBV18 to TRBJ1-3; the D gene is possibly TRBD1 (5 bases). CDR3 length: 16 amino acids. V was clipped by 4 bases and J by 0 bases, with 13 bases between them. From germline, CDR1 is KGHSH and CDR2 LQKENI. DNA for the CDR3: TGTGCCAGCTCACAATCGGGACTATCCTCTGGAAACACCATATATTTT. Protein sequence: CASSQSGLSSGNTIYF.

J is TRBJ2-3 and V is TRBV11-3; 7 bases map to TRBD2. The ends lost 4 bases at V and 3 bases at J; junction bases unmatched: 10. Germline loops: CDR1 SGHNT, CDR2 YENEEA. This CDR3 is 16 amino acids long. The CDR3: CASSYRDYRLTDTQYF. The DNA of the CDR3 is TGTGCCAGCAGCTACCGGGACTACCGATTAACAGATACGCAGTATTTT.

The sample holds a few counts of this clone. The chain links TRBV2 to TRBJ2-2, with a weak D call TRBD1 (6 bases). The CDR3 runs 14 residues. The germline V gene has CDR1 SNHLY and CDR2 FYNNEI. The ends were cut back, 2 bases at V and 7 bases at J, with 11 bases in the middle. DNA for the CDR3: TGTGCCAGCAGTGAAACAGGGATAGTCGGGGAGCTGTTTTTT. Its translation is CASSETGIVGELFF.

V usage is TRBV25-1 and J usage is TRBJ2-1, with 9 nucleotides matching TRBD1. J lost 7 bases, V lost 6 bases, and 10 bases had no gene match. The CDR3 extends over 15 amino acids. CDR1 is MGHDK and CDR2 is SYGVNS in the germline V gene. The CDR3 spells CASSAAGQGRNEQFF. The CDR3 region has the DNA TGTGCCAGCAGCGCGGCGGGACAGGGTAGGAATGAGCAGTTCTTC.

This clone was counted ten times or more. The rearrangement joins TRBV10-3 to TRBJ2-7; 10 positions match TRBD1. Germline CDR1 and CDR2: ENHRY and SYGVKD. Trimming took 11 bases from V and 6 from J; bases not matched to a gene: 10. The CDR3 consists of 13 residues. The CDR3 here is CAARQGAFGEQYF. DNA for the CDR3: TGTGCCGCGCGACAGGGGGCATTCGGCGAGCAGTACTTC.

V gene TRBV19 combines with J gene TRBJ2-1; 9 bases match TRBD2. From germline, CDR1 is LNHDA and CDR2 SQIVND (reference sequence). CDR3 length: 16 residues. V shed 6 bases and J 9 bases; nucleotides not matched to a gene: 15. CDR3 protein: CASSISKGTSSSEQFF. CDR3 nucleotide sequence: TGTGCCAGTAGCATTAGTAAGGGGACTAGCTCGTCTGAGCAGTTCTTC.

This chain links TRBV28 with TRBJ1-2, with D maybe TRBD1 (5 bases). From germline, CDR1 is MDHEN and CDR2 SYDVKM. The CDR3 consists of 13 residues. The V gene lost 2 bases and the J gene lost 4 bases, with 8 bases spanning the gap. CDR3 residues: CASSLQGSYGYTF. CDR3 DNA sequence: TGTGCCAGCAGTTTACAGGGATCCTATGGCTACACCTTC.

This clone has a handful of counts. This chain joins TRBV6-6 and TRBJ2-5; TRBD1 matches 7 bases. Germline-derived CDR1 and CDR2 are MNHNY and SVGAGI (reference sequence). The CDR3 spans 13 residues. Losses at the gene ends were 6 bases for V and 4 bases for J; bases not matched to a gene: 5. CDR3 in amino acids: CASSTGAGETQYF. CDR3 sequence (DNA): TGTGCCAGCAGCACAGGGGCGGGAGAGACCCAGTACTTC.

This rearrangement joins TRBV25-1 to TRBJ2-7; TRBD1 is a possible D gene (6 bases). Germline V lookup: CDR1 MGHDK, CDR2 SYGVNS. This CDR3 contains 13 residues. With 7 bases removed from V and 2 bases from J, the gap between germline ends came to 12 bases. The CDR3 here is CASNDRNTYEQYF. CDR3 DNA: TGTGCCAGCAACGACAGGAATACCTACGAGCAGTACTTC.